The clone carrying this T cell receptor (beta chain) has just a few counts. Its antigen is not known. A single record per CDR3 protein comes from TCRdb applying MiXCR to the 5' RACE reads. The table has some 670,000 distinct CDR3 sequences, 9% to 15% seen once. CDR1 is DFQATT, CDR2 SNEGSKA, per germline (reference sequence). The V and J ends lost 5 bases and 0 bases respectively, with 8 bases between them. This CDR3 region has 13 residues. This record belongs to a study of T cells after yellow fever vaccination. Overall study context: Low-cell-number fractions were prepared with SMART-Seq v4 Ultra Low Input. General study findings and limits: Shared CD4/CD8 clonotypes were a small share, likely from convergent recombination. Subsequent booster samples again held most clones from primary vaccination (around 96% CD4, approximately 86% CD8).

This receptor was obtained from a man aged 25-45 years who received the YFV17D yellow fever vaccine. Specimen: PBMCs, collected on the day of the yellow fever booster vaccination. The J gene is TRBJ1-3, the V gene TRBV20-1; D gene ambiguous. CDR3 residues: CSASGLSGNTIYF. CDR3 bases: TGCAGTGCTTCGGGTCTCTCTGGAAACACCATATATTTT.